The T cell receptor beta chain under discussion was sequenced for a study of T cells in Graves' hyperthyroidism and ophthalmopathy. The wider study: Sampling of peripheral blood happened at initial diagnosis, prior to any treatment. Study-wide findings and caveats: Most clonotypes expanded in thyroid above 0.001 were likewise present in blood.

From RNA transcripts, TCR beta CDR3 regions were amplified. Carried out on the TCR CDR3, a first-round RT-PCR used the HTBI primer set. TCRdb re-called the multiplex PCR reads with MiXCR, one entry per CDR3 protein. Among around 560,000 distinct CDR3 sequences listed, over 15% were seen once. This clonotype was observed a few times. Its antigen is undetermined. The germline CDR1 and CDR2 sequences are DFQATT and SNEGSKA (reference sequence). Trimming removed 3 bases from V and 7 bases from J; junction bases left unmatched: 8. This CDR3 comprises 13 residues. Sequencing was done on a sample of blood. This sequence was found in a woman aged 18-29 years with Graves' hyperthyroidism. J is TRBJ2-7 and V is TRBV20-1; 8 nucleotides align to TRBD2. CDR3 protein: CSASRSGEGEQYF. Here the CDR3 DNA reads TGCAGTGCTAGCCGTAGCGGGGAAGGGGAGCAGTACTTC.